This T cell receptor beta chain originates from a study of T cell responses to AZD1222 COVID-19 vaccine. The V segment lost 7 bases and the J segment 2 bases; nucleotides outside the gene matches: 3. The CDR3 spans 14 residues. The germline gives CDR1 SGHVS, CDR2 FQNEAQ. Only in-frame clones appear in the TCRdb table, and some are missing; sequencing was by immunoSEQ multiplex PCR. The data hold more than 120,000 clones, with 85% to 95% observed a single time. Study-wide points: The peak T cell response came first, and repertoires were sampled only after it.

A word on this clone: Its target is unknown.

The source material was peripheral blood, sampled on day 0 of AZD1222 vaccination. The chain combines TRBV7-8 with TRBJ2-1, with TRBD2 matching 9 bases. The receptor was derived from an adult in good health. Here the CDR3 DNA reads TGTGCCAGCAACCTAGCGGGGCCCTACAATGAGCAGTTCTTC. It yields the protein CASNLAGPYNEQFF.